This T cell receptor beta chain was documented in a study of spatial heterogeneity in lung cancer. Study overall: Each unique TCR and UMI combination was seen more than ten times on average in raw reads.

The sample holds many counts of this clonotype. Its antigen remains unidentified. Germline loops: CDR1 MNHEY, CDR2 SMNVEV (reference sequence). The length of the CDR3 is 19 residues. The V gene end was trimmed by 4 bases and the J gene end by 0 bases; junction bases not matched to a gene: 14. As for time point: sample taken at primary tumor resection. Sequencing covered unsorted whole RNA taken from tumor, nontumor lung or frozen PBMC. The approximately 69 donors had untreated early-stage non-small cell lung cancer. Study results and limitations: Detection of ubiquitous tumor TCRs in blood was higher at resection than follow-up.

Using its own MiXCR run on the 5' RACE reads, TCRdb lists one record per CDR3 protein. In the table there are about 36,000 distinct CDR3 sequences, around 5.2% of which are singletons. This sample comprised PBMCs, obtained at surgery. The receptor was derived from a female donor with early-stage non-small cell lung cancer. V is TRBV27 and J is TRBJ2-5; 10 bases agree with TRBD1. The CDR3 DNA reads as TGTGCCAGCAGTTCACCTACCTTCGGGACAGGGGAACACCAAGAGACCCAGTACTTC. Translating it yields CASSSPTFGTGEHQETQYF.